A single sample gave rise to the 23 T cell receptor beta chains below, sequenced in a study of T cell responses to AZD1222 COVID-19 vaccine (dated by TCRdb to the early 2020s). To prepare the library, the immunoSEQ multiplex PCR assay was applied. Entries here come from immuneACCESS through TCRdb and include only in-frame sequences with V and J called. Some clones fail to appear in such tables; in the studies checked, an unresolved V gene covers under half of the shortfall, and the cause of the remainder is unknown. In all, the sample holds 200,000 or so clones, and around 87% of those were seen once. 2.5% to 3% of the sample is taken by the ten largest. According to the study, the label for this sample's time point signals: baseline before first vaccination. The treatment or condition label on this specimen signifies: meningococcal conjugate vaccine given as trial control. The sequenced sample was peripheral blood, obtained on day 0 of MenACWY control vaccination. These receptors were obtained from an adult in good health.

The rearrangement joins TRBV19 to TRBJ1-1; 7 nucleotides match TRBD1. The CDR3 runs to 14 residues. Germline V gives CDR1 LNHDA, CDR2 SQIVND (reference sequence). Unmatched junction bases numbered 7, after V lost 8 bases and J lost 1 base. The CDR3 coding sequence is TGTGCCAGTCAAAGAGGGGGCGCGAACACTGAAGCTTTCTTT. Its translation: CASQRGGANTEAFF. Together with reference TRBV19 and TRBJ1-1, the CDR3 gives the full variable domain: DGGITQSPKYLFRKEGQNVTLSCEQNLNHDAMYWYRQDPGQGLRLIYYSQIVNDFQKGDIAEGYSVSREKKESFPLTVTSAQKNPTAFYLCASQRGGANTEAFFGQGTRLTVV.

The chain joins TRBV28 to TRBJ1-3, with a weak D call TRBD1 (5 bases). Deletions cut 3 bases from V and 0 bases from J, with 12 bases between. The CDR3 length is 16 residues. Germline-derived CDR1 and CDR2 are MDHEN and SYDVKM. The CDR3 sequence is CASSLADSRSGNTIYF. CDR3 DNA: TGTGCCAGCAGTTTGGCCGACAGTCGCTCTGGAAACACCATATATTTT.

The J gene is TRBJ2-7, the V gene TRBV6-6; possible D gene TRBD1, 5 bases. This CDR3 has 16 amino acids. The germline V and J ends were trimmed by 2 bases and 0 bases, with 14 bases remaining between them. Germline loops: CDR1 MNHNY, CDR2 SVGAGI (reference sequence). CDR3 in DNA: TGTGCCAGCAGTTACCTCCAGGGCGCGAGCTCCTACGAGCAGTACTTC. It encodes CASSYLQGASSYEQYF.

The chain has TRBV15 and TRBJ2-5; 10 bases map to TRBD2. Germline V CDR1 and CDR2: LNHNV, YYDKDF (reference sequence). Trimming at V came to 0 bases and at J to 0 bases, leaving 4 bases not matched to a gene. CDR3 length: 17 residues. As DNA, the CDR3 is TGTGCCACCAGCAGAGATCGGACTAGCGGTAACCAAGAGACCCAGTACTTC. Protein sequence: CATSRDRTSGNQETQYF.

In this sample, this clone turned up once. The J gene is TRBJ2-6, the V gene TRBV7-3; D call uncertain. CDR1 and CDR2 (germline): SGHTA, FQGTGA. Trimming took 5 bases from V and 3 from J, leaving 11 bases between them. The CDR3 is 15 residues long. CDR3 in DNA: TGTGCCAGCAGCCGGGCCACAAGTGGGGCCAACGTCCTGACTTTC. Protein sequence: CASSRATSGANVLTF.

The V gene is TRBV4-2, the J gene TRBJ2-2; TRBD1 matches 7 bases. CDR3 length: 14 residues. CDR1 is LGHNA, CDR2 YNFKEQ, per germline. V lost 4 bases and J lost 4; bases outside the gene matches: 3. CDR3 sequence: CASSPGQLTGELFF. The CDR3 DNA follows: TGTGCCAGCAGCCCGGGACAGCTCACCGGGGAGCTGTTTTTT.

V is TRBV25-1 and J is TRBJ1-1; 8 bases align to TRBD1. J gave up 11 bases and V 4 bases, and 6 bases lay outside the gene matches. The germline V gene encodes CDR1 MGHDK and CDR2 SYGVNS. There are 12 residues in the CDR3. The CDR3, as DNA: TGTGCCAGCAGTGGAGGACAGGGACGGGCTTTCTTT. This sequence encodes CASSGGQGRAFF.

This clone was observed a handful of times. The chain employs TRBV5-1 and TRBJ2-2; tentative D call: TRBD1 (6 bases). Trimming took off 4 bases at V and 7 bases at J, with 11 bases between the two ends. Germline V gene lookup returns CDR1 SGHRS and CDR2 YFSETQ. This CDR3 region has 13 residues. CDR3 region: CASSPGDNGELFF. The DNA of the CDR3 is TGCGCCAGCAGCCCAGGGGATAACGGGGAGCTGTTTTTT.

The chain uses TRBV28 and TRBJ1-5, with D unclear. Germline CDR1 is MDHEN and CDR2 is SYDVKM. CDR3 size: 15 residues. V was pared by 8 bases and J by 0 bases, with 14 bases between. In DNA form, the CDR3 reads TGTGCCAGCGCATCCGGTGGGCATAGCAATCAGCCCCAGCATTTT. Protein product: CASASGGHSNQPQHF.

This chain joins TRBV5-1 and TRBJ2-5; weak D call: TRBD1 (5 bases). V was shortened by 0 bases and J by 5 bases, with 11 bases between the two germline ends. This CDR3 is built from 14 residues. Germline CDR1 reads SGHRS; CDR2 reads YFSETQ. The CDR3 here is CASSLGSGRETQYF. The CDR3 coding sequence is TGCGCCAGCAGCTTGGGATCAGGGCGGGAGACCCAGTACTTC.

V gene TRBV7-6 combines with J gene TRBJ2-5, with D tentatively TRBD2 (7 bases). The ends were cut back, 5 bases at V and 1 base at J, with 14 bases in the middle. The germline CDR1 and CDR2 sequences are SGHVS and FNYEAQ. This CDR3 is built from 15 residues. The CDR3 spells CASSNRGALQETQYF. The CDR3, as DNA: TGTGCCAGCAGCAACCGGGGGGCCCTCCAAGAGACCCAGTACTTC.

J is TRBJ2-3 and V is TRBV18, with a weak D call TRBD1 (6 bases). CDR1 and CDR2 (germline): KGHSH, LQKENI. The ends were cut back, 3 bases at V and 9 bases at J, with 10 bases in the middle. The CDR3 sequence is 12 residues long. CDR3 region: CASSPPRGTQYF. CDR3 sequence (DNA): TGTGCCAGCTCACCTCCCAGGGGCACGCAGTATTTT.

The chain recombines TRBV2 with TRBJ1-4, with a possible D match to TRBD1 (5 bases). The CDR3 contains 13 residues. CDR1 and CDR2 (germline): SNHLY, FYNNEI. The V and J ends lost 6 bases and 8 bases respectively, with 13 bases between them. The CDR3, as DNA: TGTGCCAGCAGGGGCAAGGGGAACGAAAAACTGTTTTTT. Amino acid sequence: CASRGKGNEKLFF.

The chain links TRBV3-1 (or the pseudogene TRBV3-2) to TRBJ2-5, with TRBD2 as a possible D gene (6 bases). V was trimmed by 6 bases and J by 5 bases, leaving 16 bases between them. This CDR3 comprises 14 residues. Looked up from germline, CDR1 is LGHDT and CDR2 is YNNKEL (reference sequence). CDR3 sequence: CASRAPLGGETQYF. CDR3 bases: TGTGCCAGCAGAGCACCACTAGGAGGGGAGACCCAGTACTTC.

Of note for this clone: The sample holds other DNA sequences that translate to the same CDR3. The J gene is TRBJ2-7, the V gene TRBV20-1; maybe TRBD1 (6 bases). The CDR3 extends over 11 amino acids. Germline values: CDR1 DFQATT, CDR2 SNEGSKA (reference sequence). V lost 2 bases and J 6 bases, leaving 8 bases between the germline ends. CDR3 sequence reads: CSARPDSEQYF. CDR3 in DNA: TGCAGTGCTAGACCGGACAGCGAGCAGTACTTC.

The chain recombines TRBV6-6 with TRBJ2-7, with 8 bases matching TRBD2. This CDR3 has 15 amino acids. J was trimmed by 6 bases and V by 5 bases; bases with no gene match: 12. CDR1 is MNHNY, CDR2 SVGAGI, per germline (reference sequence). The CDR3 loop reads CASSTVGGGGGEQYF. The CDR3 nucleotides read TGTGCCAGCAGTACCGTCGGGGGGGGCGGAGGCGAGCAGTACTTC.

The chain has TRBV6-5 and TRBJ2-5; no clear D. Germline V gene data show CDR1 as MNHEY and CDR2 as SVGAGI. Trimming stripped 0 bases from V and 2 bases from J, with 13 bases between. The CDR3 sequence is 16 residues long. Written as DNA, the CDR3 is TGTGCCAGCAGTTACTCCCTATCTCCCGGGCAAGAGACCCAGTACTTC. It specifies CASSYSLSPGQETQYF.

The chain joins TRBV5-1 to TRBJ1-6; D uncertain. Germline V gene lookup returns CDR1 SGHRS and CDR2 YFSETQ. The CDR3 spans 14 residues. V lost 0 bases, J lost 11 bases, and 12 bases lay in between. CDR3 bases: TGCGCCAGCAGCTTGGATCCGGAAGCGCCACCCCTCCACTTT. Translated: CASSLDPEAPPLHF.

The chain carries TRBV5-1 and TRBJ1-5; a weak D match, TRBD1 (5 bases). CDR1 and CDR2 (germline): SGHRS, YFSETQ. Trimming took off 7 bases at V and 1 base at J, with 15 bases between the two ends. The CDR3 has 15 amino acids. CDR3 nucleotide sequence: TGCGCCAGCCGCCTGACAGAAACCAGCAATCAGCCCCAGCATTTT. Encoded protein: CASRLTETSNQPQHF.

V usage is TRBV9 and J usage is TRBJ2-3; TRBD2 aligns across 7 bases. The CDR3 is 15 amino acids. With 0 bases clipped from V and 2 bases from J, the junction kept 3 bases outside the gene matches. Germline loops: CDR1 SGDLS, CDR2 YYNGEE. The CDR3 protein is CASSVASGLTDTQYF. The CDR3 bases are TGTGCCAGCAGCGTAGCTAGCGGACTCACAGATACGCAGTATTTT.

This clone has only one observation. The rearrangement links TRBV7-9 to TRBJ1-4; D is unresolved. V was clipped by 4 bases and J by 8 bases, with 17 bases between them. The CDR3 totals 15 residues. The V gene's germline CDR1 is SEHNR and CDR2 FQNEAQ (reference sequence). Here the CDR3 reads CASSSDDEPGEKLFF. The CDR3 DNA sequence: TGTGCCAGCAGCTCCGATGACGAACCGGGAGAAAAACTGTTTTTT.

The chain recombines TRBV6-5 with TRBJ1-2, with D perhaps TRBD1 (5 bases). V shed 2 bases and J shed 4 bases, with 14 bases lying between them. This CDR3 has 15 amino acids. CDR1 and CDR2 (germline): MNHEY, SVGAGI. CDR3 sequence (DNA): TGTGCCAGCAGTTACGGCGCCGGGGCAGGCTATGGCTACACCTTC. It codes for CASSYGAGAGYGYTF.

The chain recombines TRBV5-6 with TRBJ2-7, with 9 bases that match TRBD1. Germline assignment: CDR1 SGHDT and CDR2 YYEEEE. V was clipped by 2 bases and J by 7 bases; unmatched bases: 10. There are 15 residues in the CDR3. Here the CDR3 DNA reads TGTGCCAGCAGCTTCTCCGGGACAGGGACAAAGGAGCAGTACTTC. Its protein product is CASSFSGTGTKEQYF.